A single sample gave rise to the 32 T cell receptor beta chains below, sequenced in a study. TCRdb re-called the 5' RACE reads with MiXCR, one entry per CDR3 protein. The table records some 54,000 distinct CDR3 sequences, 17% of them present only once. The specimen sequenced was naive CD4+ T cells sorted from blood. Subset indicated: naive CD4+ T cells, CD4+CD45RA+CD25-. The receptor set was obtained from a female donor with breast cancer.

This clonotype was counted many times. The gene calls are TRBV4-1 and TRBJ2-5, with unresolved D. This CDR3 spans 15 amino acids. The ends were cut back, 0 bases at V and 5 bases at J, with 13 bases in the middle. Germline CDR1 is MGHRA and CDR2 is YSYEKL. The CDR3 region has the DNA TGCGCCAGCAGCCAAGATCCGCAGCCTCGGGAGACCCAGTACTTC. Amino acid sequence: CASSQDPQPRETQYF.

The V gene is TRBV4-2, the J gene TRBJ2-5; D perhaps matches TRBD1 (6 bases). The CDR3 covers 15 residues. The V gene lost 3 bases and the J gene lost 2 bases, with 13 bases spanning the gap. CDR1 is LGHNA and CDR2 is YNFKEQ in the germline V gene. The CDR3, as DNA: TGTGCCAGCAGCCAGCCGGTGGGGGCTCAAGAGACCCAGTACTTC. It is translated as CASSQPVGAQETQYF.

This clonotype was found many times. The chain employs TRBV20-1 and TRBJ2-7; 8 bases are a match to TRBD1. The CDR3 is 14 residues long. Germline CDR1 is DFQATT and CDR2 is SNEGSKA (reference sequence). V lost 6 bases to trimming and J lost 2 bases; unmatched junction nucleotides: 9. Here the CDR3 reads CSALGTGPTYEQYF. CDR3 coding DNA: TGCAGTGCGCTCGGGACAGGACCTACCTACGAGCAGTACTTC.

The chain has TRBV7-9 and TRBJ2-7; 8 bases align to TRBD1. This CDR3 has 17 residues. Per germline, CDR1 SEHNR and CDR2 FQNEAQ (reference sequence). V lost 1 base and J lost 3; bases outside the gene matches: 11. This CDR3 reads CASSLGFSGDRGYEQYF. The CDR3 bases are TGTGCCAGCAGCTTAGGGTTTTCGGGAGACAGGGGCTACGAGCAGTACTTC. Using reference TRBV7-9 and TRBJ2-7 for the parts outside the CDR3, the full variable domain is DTGVSQNPRHKITKRGQNVTFRCDPISEHNRLYWYRQTLGQGPEFLTYFQNEAQLEKSRLLSDRFSAERPKGSFSTLEIQRTEQGDSAMYLCASSLGFSGDRGYEQYFGPGTRLTVT.

This rearrangement joins TRBV29-1 to TRBJ2-5; 11 bases line up with TRBD2. V lost 3 bases and J lost 2; bases outside the gene matches: 2. Germline V gene sequence: CDR1 SQVTM, CDR2 ANQGSEA. This CDR3 comprises 14 residues. In DNA form, the CDR3 reads TGCAGCGTTGATGGGACTAGCGGTCAAGAGACCCAGTACTTC. Translation: CSVDGTSGQETQYF.

In this sample, this clonotype turned up a few times. This chain links TRBV7-9 with TRBJ1-1; no reliable D call. The V gene's germline CDR1 is SEHNR and CDR2 FQNEAQ (reference sequence). The V end was cut by 5 bases, the J end by 3 bases, with 10 bases between. This CDR3 is 13 amino acids long. In DNA form, the CDR3 reads TGTGCCAGCAGCAAGGATACTGACACTGAAGCTTTCTTT. This sequence encodes CASSKDTDTEAFF. Filled out from reference TRBV7-9 and TRBJ1-1, the complete variable domain reads DTGVSQNPRHKITKRGQNVTFRCDPISEHNRLYWYRQTLGQGPEFLTYFQNEAQLEKSRLLSDRFSAERPKGSFSTLEIQRTEQGDSAMYLCASSKDTDTEAFFGQGTRLTVV.

The chain combines TRBV29-1 with TRBJ2-4; unclear D gene. The length of the CDR3 is 17 residues. Germline V CDR1 and CDR2: SQVTM, ANQGSEA. V dropped 1 base and J dropped 5 bases, with 21 bases sitting between them. The CDR3 loop reads CSVEGGASSAGQNIQYF. CDR3 bases: TGCAGCGTTGAAGGGGGTGCTAGTTCGGCCGGCCAAAACATTCAGTACTTC.

V usage is TRBV5-1 and J usage is TRBJ1-1; no clear D gene. The germline V gene has CDR1 SGHRS and CDR2 YFSETQ. This CDR3 contains 17 residues. V gave up 0 bases and J gave up 1 base, with 16 bases separating them. The CDR3 DNA is TGCGCCAGCAGCTTGGGATCGATCATTTATTCGAACACTGAAGCTTTCTTT. As protein: CASSLGSIIYSNTEAFF.

The chain recombines TRBV29-1 with TRBJ1-1, with 8 bases fitting TRBD1. CDR3 length: 15 residues. CDR1 and CDR2 from the germline V gene are SQVTM and ANQGSEA. With 6 bases clipped from V and 1 base from J, the junction kept 10 bases outside the gene matches. Written as DNA, the CDR3 is TGCAGCGTGACCGCAGGGGGCTTCACGAACACTGAAGCTTTCTTT. It encodes CSVTAGGFTNTEAFF. The complete variable domain, with remaining parts taken from reference TRBV29-1 and TRBJ1-1, reads SAVISQKPSRDICQRGTSLTIQCQVDSQVTMMFWYRQQPGQSLTLIATANQGSEATYESGFVIDKFPISRPNLTFSTLTVSNMSPEDSSIYLCSVTAGGFTNTEAFFGQGTRLTVV.

With regard to this clonotype: No conserved phenylalanine or tryptophan ends this CDR3, so it is likely a read error. The chain uses TRBV5-5 and TRBJ2-5; D not resolved. The CDR3 extends over 13 amino acids. Germline CDR1 reads SGHKS; CDR2 reads YYEKEE (reference sequence). V was cut by 4 bases and J by 2 bases, with 9 bases left in between. The DNA for the CDR3 is TGTGCCAGCAGCCGTGGGTTTCAAGAGACCCAGTACCTC. Encoded protein: CASSRGFQETQYL.

This clonotype showed up just a few times. The CDR3 protein is CASSLSVRGALGETQYF. The CDR3 DNA reads TGTGCCAGCAGCTTAAGTGTTAGGGGAGCGTTGGGAGAGACCCAGTACTTC. The rearrangement joins TRBV7-3 to TRBJ2-5; the D call may be TRBD1 or TRBD2 (5 bases each). V shed 1 base and J shed 4 bases, with 19 bases lying between them. CDR1 is SGHTA and CDR2 is FQGTGA in the germline V gene. The CDR3 is made up of 17 amino acids.

The rearrangement joins TRBV7-9 to TRBJ2-1; D gene uncertain. CDR3 length: 16 residues. V was clipped by 2 bases and J by 2 bases, with 13 bases between them. Germline V gives CDR1 SEHNR, CDR2 FQNEAQ (reference sequence). CDR3 residues: CASSLIGGKAYNEQFF. CDR3 DNA: TGTGCCAGCAGCTTAATCGGCGGAAAGGCCTACAATGAGCAGTTCTTC. The whole variable domain, filled in from reference TRBV7-9 and TRBJ2-1, reads DTGVSQNPRHKITKRGQNVTFRCDPISEHNRLYWYRQTLGQGPEFLTYFQNEAQLEKSRLLSDRFSAERPKGSFSTLEIQRTEQGDSAMYLCASSLIGGKAYNEQFFGPGTRLTVL.

This clonotype was observed a few times. The chain carries TRBV7-2 and TRBJ2-1; TRBD2 matches at 9 bases. The ends lost 1 base at V and 7 bases at J; junction bases unmatched: 8. Germline CDR1 reads SGHTA; CDR2 reads FQGNSA. This CDR3 spans 16 amino acids. The CDR3 DNA follows: TGTGCCAGCAGCTTAGGCCGCGGGAGGGGTATAAATGAGCAGTTCTTC. Amino acid sequence: CASSLGRGRGINEQFF. Full variable domain (missing parts from reference TRBV7-2 and TRBJ2-1): GAGVSQSPSNKVTEKGKDVELRCDPISGHTALYWYRQSLGQGLEFLIYFQGNSAPDKSGLPSDRFSAERTGGSVSTLTIQRTQQEDSAVYLCASSLGRGRGINEQFFGPGTRLTVL.

The rearrangement uses TRBV20-1 and TRBJ1-1; D possibly corresponds to TRBD1 (5 bases). Trimming stripped 0 bases from V and 1 base from J, with 24 bases between. CDR1 and CDR2 from the germline V gene are DFQATT and SNEGSKA (reference sequence). The CDR3 covers 19 residues. As DNA, the CDR3 is TGCAGTGCTAGAGATCGGTTTGGGGGGTTTCCCCTCTCGAACACTGAAGCTTTCTTT. Translating gives CSARDRFGGFPLSNTEAFF.

The chain has TRBV7-2 and TRBJ1-1; 7 bases line up with TRBD1. The germline CDR1 and CDR2 sequences are SGHTA and FQGNSA. V was pared by 2 bases and J by 6 bases, with 9 bases of the junction left unmatched. The CDR3 extends over 15 amino acids. This CDR3 reads CASSLTPGGSPEAFF. Here the CDR3 DNA reads TGTGCCAGCAGCTTAACTCCAGGGGGGTCCCCTGAAGCTTTCTTT. Drawing the rest from reference TRBV7-2 and TRBJ1-1, the complete variable domain is GAGVSQSPSNKVTEKGKDVELRCDPISGHTALYWYRQSLGQGLEFLIYFQGNSAPDKSGLPSDRFSAERTGGSVSTLTIQRTQQEDSAVYLCASSLTPGGSPEAFFGQGTRLTVV.

This clonotype has just a few counts. The genes are TRBV20-1 and TRBJ2-1; D ambiguous. Germline V lookup: CDR1 DFQATT, CDR2 SNEGSKA (reference sequence). Deletions cut 0 bases from V and 10 bases from J, with 13 bases between. This CDR3 has 13 residues. In DNA form, the CDR3 reads TGCAGTGCTAGAGATGTTAAGCAGCGCGAGCAGTTCTTC. Protein: CSARDVKQREQFF.

This clonotype was picked up many times. This chain uses TRBV5-1 with TRBJ2-1; 9 nucleotides align to TRBD2. This CDR3 spans 16 amino acids. V shed 6 bases, J shed 8 bases, and the junction held 15 bases outside the gene matches. CDR1 SGHRS and CDR2 YFSETQ come from the germline V gene. The CDR3 protein is CASTPSGGSPGDEQFF. The CDR3 DNA reads TGCGCCAGCACCCCGAGCGGGGGGTCCCCGGGCGATGAGCAGTTCTTC.

The table lists this clonotype with many counts. This chain joins TRBV12-3 or TRBV12-4 and TRBJ2-3, with unresolved D. This CDR3 is 14 amino acids long. The ends were cut back, 7 bases at V and 0 bases at J, with 11 bases in the middle. CDR3 sequence (DNA): TGTGCCAGCAATTTCATGGCGAGCACAGATACGCAGTATTTT. It translates to CASNFMASTDTQYF.

This clonotype turned up a few times. The chain employs TRBV7-2 and TRBJ2-7; weak D call: TRBD2 (6 bases). There are 15 residues in the CDR3. Germline values: CDR1 SGHTA, CDR2 FQGNSA. The V end was cut by 5 bases, the J end by 0 bases, with 14 bases between. CDR3 sequence: CASSPLAGSSYEQYF. CDR3 nucleotide sequence: TGTGCCAGCAGCCCCCTGGCGGGGAGCTCCTACGAGCAGTACTTC.

This clonotype has ten or more counts. The chain recombines TRBV20-1 with TRBJ2-1; D gene uncertain. Trimming took off 0 bases at V and 7 bases at J, with 22 bases between the two ends. Germline V gene sequence: CDR1 DFQATT, CDR2 SNEGSKA (reference sequence). This CDR3 has 17 residues. The CDR3 sequence: CSARDPLPVSPLNEQFF. The CDR3 nucleotides are TGCAGTGCTAGAGATCCTCTCCCCGTGTCTCCCCTGAATGAGCAGTTCTTC.

This clonotype turned up a few times. This chain joins TRBV15 and TRBJ2-1, with 7 bases identical to TRBD2. The CDR3 runs to 16 residues. The J segment lost 4 bases and the V segment lost 4 bases, leaving 10 bases of the junction unmatched. The germline CDR1 and CDR2 sequences are LNHNV and YYDKDF (reference sequence). The DNA for the CDR3 is TGTGCCACCAGCAAAGGGCTGGGACTACCTTACAATGAGCAGTTCTTC. This sequence encodes CATSKGLGLPYNEQFF. The whole variable domain, remainder taken from reference TRBV15 and TRBJ2-1, is DAMVIQNPRYQVTQFGKPVTLSCSQTLNHNVMYWYQQKSSQAPKLLFHYYDKDFNNEADTPDNFQSRRPNTSFCFLDIRSPGLGDTAMYLCATSKGLGLPYNEQFFGPGTRLTVL.

Only a few counts were recorded for this clonotype. This chain uses TRBV2 with TRBJ1-2; 9 positions match TRBD1. Germline-derived CDR1 and CDR2 are SNHLY and FYNNEI. The CDR3 loop spans 14 amino acids. Unmatched junction bases numbered 8, after V lost 7 bases and J lost 5 bases. CDR3 DNA: TGTGCCAGCACCCGGGACAGGGTTTTTTATGGCTACACCTTC. Its translation is CASTRDRVFYGYTF.

The chain combines TRBV7-2 with TRBJ2-5; tentatively, D is TRBD2 (5 bases). Deletions cut 5 bases from V and 2 bases from J, with 12 bases between. The CDR3 has 14 residues. Germline values: CDR1 SGHTA, CDR2 FQGNSA. CDR3 in DNA: TGTGCCAGCAGCATACGGACTGTACAAGAGACCCAGTACTTC. Translation: CASSIRTVQETQYF. Supplemented by reference TRBV7-2 and TRBJ2-5, the full variable domain reads GAGVSQSPSNKVTEKGKDVELRCDPISGHTALYWYRQSLGQGLEFLIYFQGNSAPDKSGLPSDRFSAERTGGSVSTLTIQRTQQEDSAVYLCASSIRTVQETQYFGPGTRLLVL.

This clonotype was recorded many times. The chain recombines TRBV6-5 with TRBJ2-7; the D is unclear. V shed 5 bases and J shed 6 bases, with 11 bases lying between them. Germline V gives CDR1 MNHEY, CDR2 SVGAGI. The CDR3 is 12 amino acids. CDR3 residues: CASSNTLGEQYF. The DNA of the CDR3 is TGTGCCAGCAGTAACACTCTCGGCGAGCAGTACTTC.

Turning to this clonotype: This likely comes from a read error, as the CDR3 has no conserved phenylalanine or tryptophan at its end. V and J are TRBV3-1 and TRBJ1-2; tentative D call: TRBD1 (5 bases). The germline V gene has CDR1 LGHDT and CDR2 YNNKEL (reference sequence). This CDR3 has 14 amino acids. With 0 bases removed from V and 8 bases from J, the gap between germline ends came to 13 bases. CDR3 nucleotides: TGTGCCAGCAGCCAAGATACGGCAGGGCGCGGCTACACCTGC. This encodes CASSQDTAGRGYTC.

The V call is TRBV20-1, the J call TRBJ1-6; possibly TRBD1 for D (5 bases). Trimming shortened V by 3 bases and J by 10 bases, and 19 bases separated the two germline ends. Germline-derived CDR1 and CDR2 are DFQATT and SNEGSKA (reference sequence). This CDR3 is built from 15 residues. CDR3 bases: TGCAGTGCTAGTACGGGGGGGTTCCCCCGGTCACCCCTCCACTTT. It is translated as CSASTGGFPRSPLHF.

This clonotype has a count of ten or more. This chain uses TRBV7-2 with TRBJ1-4; D not resolved. The ends were cut back, 3 bases at V and 9 bases at J, with 5 bases in the middle. CDR3 length equals 11 residues. Germline V gives CDR1 SGHTA, CDR2 FQGNSA. CDR3 coding DNA: TGTGCCAGCAGCTTCGGGCAAAAACTGTTTTTT. This encodes CASSFGQKLFF.

Regarding this clonotype: This could be a read error, since a much larger clone is one nucleotide away. The missing conserved phenylalanine or tryptophan at the end of this CDR3 makes a read error likely. This rearrangement joins TRBV7-2 to TRBJ2-5; 9 bases fit TRBD2. The length of the CDR3 is 15 residues. V shed 5 bases and J 2 bases; nucleotides not matched to a gene: 6. Germline V gene lookup returns CDR1 SGHTA and CDR2 FQGNSA. CDR3 coding DNA: TGTGCCAGCAGCCCGATGACTAGCGGACAAGAGACCCAGTACTCC. Protein: CASSPMTSGQETQYS.

Worth noting for this clonotype: A much larger clone is a single base away; this may be a read error. This chain connects TRBV7-2 to TRBJ2-7; no clear D gene. V gave up 0 bases and J gave up 3 bases, with 6 bases separating them. From germline, CDR1 is SGHTA and CDR2 FQGNSA. The CDR3 is 13 residues long. Here the CDR3 DNA reads TGTGCCAGCAGCTTAGCCGAGGTCTACGAGCAGTACTTC. It yields the protein CASSLAEVYEQYF. Filled out from reference TRBV7-2 and TRBJ2-7, the complete variable domain reads GAGVSQSPSNKVTEKGKDVELRCDPISGHTALYWYRQSLGQGLEFLIYFQGNSAPDKSGLPSDRFSAERTGGSVSTLTIQRTQQEDSAVYLCASSLAEVYEQYFGPGTRLTVT.

This clonotype was seen once. The chain has TRBV20-1 and TRBJ1-5; 7 positions match TRBD1. The CDR3 contains 14 residues. Per the germline V gene, CDR1 is DFQATT and CDR2 is SNEGSKA (reference sequence). The V and J ends lost 5 bases and 6 bases, in that order; junction bases with no gene match: 10. The CDR3 sequence: CSAGRDSLGQPQHF. CDR3 coding DNA: TGCAGTGCTGGACGGGACAGCCTAGGTCAGCCCCAGCATTTT.

This clonotype was detected ten times or more. The rearrangement links TRBV20-1 to TRBJ1-2; the match to TRBD1 covers 10 bases. J gave up 3 bases and V 6 bases, and 4 bases lay outside the gene matches. The germline CDR1 and CDR2 sequences are DFQATT and SNEGSKA (reference sequence). This CDR3 has 13 residues. In DNA, the CDR3 is TGCAGTGCCCCGGGACAGGGGCACTATGGCTACACCTTC. Translated: CSAPGQGHYGYTF.

This clonotype was observed a few times. The chain couples TRBV12-3 or TRBV12-4 to TRBJ2-7, with D perhaps TRBD1 or TRBD2 (6 bases each). The CDR3 covers 15 residues. V was pared by 3 bases and J by 3 bases, with 15 bases between. The CDR3 loop is CASSFEGGGGYEQYF. The CDR3 DNA is TGTGCCAGCAGTTTTGAGGGGGGTGGTGGCTACGAGCAGTACTTC.